Shown below are 22 T cell receptor beta chains from a single sample sequenced in a study of blood T cells in healthy people across ages. Using a J-beta primer mix together with a sample-barcoded 5' primer, a second PCR was run for roughly 6 to 12 cycles. One entry per CDR3 protein results from TCRdb running MiXCR on the 5' RACE reads. Of 800,000 to 950,000 distinct CDR3 sequences in the sample, about 36% were seen once. Material for sequencing was blood. The receptor source for this set is a man younger than 30 in good health.

The chain combines TRBV20-1 with TRBJ1-5; D perhaps matches TRBD1 (6 bases). Germline values: CDR1 DFQATT, CDR2 SNEGSKA (reference sequence). The germline V and J ends were trimmed by 7 bases and 0 bases, with 10 bases remaining between them. The CDR3 runs 13 residues. CDR3 DNA sequence: TGCAGTGTCGGACAGACTAGCAATCAGCCCCAGCATTTT. This encodes CSVGQTSNQPQHF.

This clonotype showed up just a few times. This chain uses TRBV20-1 with TRBJ2-1, with D possibly being TRBD2 (5 bases). V was shortened by 6 bases and J by 6 bases, with 12 bases between the two germline ends. The CDR3 is 12 amino acids. Germline-derived CDR1 and CDR2 are DFQATT and SNEGSKA (reference sequence). CDR3 in DNA: TGCAGTGCCCAGCGGAAGATCAATGAGCAGTTCTTC. Translated, it gives CSAQRKINEQFF.

This clonotype was counted once. The rearrangement joins TRBV18 to TRBJ2-7; weak D call: TRBD1 (5 bases). There are 18 residues in the CDR3. Germline V CDR1 and CDR2: KGHSH, LQKENI. The ends were cut back, 2 bases at V and 1 base at J, with 21 bases in the middle. The CDR3 nucleotides are TGTGCCAGCTCACCAGTATCCGGCAGGGAAGGGCGGTCCTACGAGCAGTACTTC. Translation gives CASSPVSGREGRSYEQYF.

This clonotype showed up many times. V is TRBV7-3 and J is TRBJ2-5, with D perhaps TRBD1 (6 bases). The length of the CDR3 is 15 residues. The germline gives CDR1 SGHTA, CDR2 FQGTGA. V lost 2 bases and J lost 4, with 14 bases in between. The CDR3 region is CASSLQPGEGETQYF. The CDR3 bases are TGTGCCAGCAGCTTACAACCAGGGGAAGGAGAGACCCAGTACTTC.

The CDR3 DNA reads TGTGCCAGCAGTGAGACAGGGAGAAATGAGCAGTTCTTC. It yields the protein CASSETGRNEQFF. The chain has TRBV25-1 and TRBJ2-1; 7 bases line up with TRBD1. Germline V gives CDR1 MGHDK, CDR2 SYGVNS. The V and J ends lost 3 bases and 7 bases, in that order; junction bases with no gene match: 3. The length of the CDR3 is 13 residues.

CDR3: CASSSPGGAGENYGYTF. The DNA of the CDR3 is TGTGCCAGTAGTAGTCCGGGCGGGGCAGGGGAGAACTATGGCTACACCTTC. The genes are TRBV19 and TRBJ1-2; tentative D call: TRBD1 (6 bases). The germline V and J ends were trimmed by 4 bases and 2 bases, with 20 bases remaining between them. CDR1 LNHDA and CDR2 SQIVND come from the germline V gene (reference sequence). The CDR3 has 17 residues.

This clonotype was counted only a few times. The genes are TRBV19 and TRBJ2-7; maybe TRBD2 (6 bases). In germline, CDR1 is LNHDA, CDR2 SQIVND (reference sequence). V was pared by 5 bases and J by 5 bases, with 16 bases between. The CDR3 is 14 residues long. CDR3 amino acids: CASSQGGGGDEQYF. The CDR3 DNA is TGTGCCAGTAGTCAGGGAGGTGGCGGGGACGAGCAGTACTTC. The entire variable domain, with the rest obtained from reference TRBV19 and TRBJ2-7, is as follows: DGGITQSPKYLFRKEGQNVTLSCEQNLNHDAMYWYRQDPGQGLRLIYYSQIVNDFQKGDIAEGYSVSREKKESFPLTVTSAQKNPTAFYLCASSQGGGGDEQYFGPGTRLTVT.

The V call is TRBV2, the J call TRBJ1-6; 10 positions match TRBD1. The germline V gene encodes CDR1 SNHLY and CDR2 FYNNEI. The CDR3 loop spans 13 amino acids. The junction had 3 bases not matched to a gene; V was cut back by 7 bases and J by 9 bases. The DNA for the CDR3 is TGTGCCAGCAAGGGACAGGGGCTTTCACCCCTCCACTTT. Its protein is CASKGQGLSPLHF.

The CDR3 here is CASSQGPSGGGDEQFF. The CDR3 coding sequence is TGTGCCAGCAGCCAAGGCCCCAGCGGGGGAGGGGATGAGCAGTTCTTC. The V call is TRBV3-1, the J call TRBJ2-1; TRBD2 matches at 8 bases. Losses at the gene ends were 1 base for V and 8 bases for J; bases not matched to a gene: 10. Germline lookup yields CDR1 LGHDT and CDR2 YNNKEL (reference sequence). This CDR3 is 16 amino acids long.

A note on this clonotype: A much larger clonotype is one base distant, so this may be a read error. The chain combines TRBV4-2 with TRBJ1-2, with D possibly TRBD1 on 5 matching bases. Trimming cost V 0 bases and J 4 bases, with 15 bases left between them. The CDR3 consists of 16 residues. In germline, CDR1 is LGHNA, CDR2 YNFKEQ. The CDR3 region is CASSQDWDPEIYGYTF. The CDR3 DNA reads TGTGCCAGCAGCCAAGATTGGGACCCAGAAATCTATGGCTACACCTTC.

CDR3 sequence (DNA): TGTGCCAGCAGTTATTCACGGGGGTCGGGGGAGACCCAGTACTTC. It translates to CASSYSRGSGETQYF. The gene calls are TRBV12-3 or TRBV12-4 and TRBJ2-5; tentative D call: TRBD2 (6 bases). This CDR3 comprises 15 residues. V gave up 4 bases and J gave up 5 bases, with 17 bases separating them.

This clonotype was found many times. The chain employs TRBV12-3 or TRBV12-4 and TRBJ2-3; D is perhaps TRBD1 (5 bases). The CDR3 sequence is 15 residues long. V was cut by 3 bases and J by 2 bases, with 12 bases left in between. Here the CDR3 reads CASSFGARHTDTQYF. CDR3 coding DNA: TGTGCCAGCAGTTTTGGGGCGAGACACACAGATACGCAGTATTTT.

The J gene is TRBJ1-6, the V gene TRBV20-1; no clear D gene. Per the germline V gene, CDR1 is DFQATT and CDR2 is SNEGSKA (reference sequence). Trimming took 1 base from V and 7 from J, leaving 17 bases between them. The CDR3 consists of 16 residues. The CDR3 region is CSARVTENGENSPLHF. The CDR3 DNA reads TGCAGTGCTAGAGTAACAGAAAACGGGGAGAATTCACCCCTCCACTTT.

The gene calls are TRBV6-2 or TRBV6-3 and TRBJ1-2, with TRBD1 matching over 7 bases. Trimming took 7 bases from V and 2 from J; bases not matched to a gene: 4. The CDR3 extends over 13 amino acids. Germline V gene data show CDR1 as MNHEY and CDR2 as SVGEGT. As DNA, the CDR3 is TGTGCCAGCATAAACAGGGGAAACTATGGCTACACCTTC. Encoded protein: CASINRGNYGYTF.

As for this clonotype: The junction shows a germline mismatch at one end, possibly a read error. J is TRBJ2-7 and V is TRBV15, with D possibly matching TRBD1 (6 bases). Germline CDR1 and CDR2: LNHNV and YYDKDF (reference sequence). The CDR3 length is 15 residues. CDR3: CATSKGEEGSYGQYF. The CDR3, as DNA: TGTGCCACCAGCAAGGGGGAAGAAGGCTCCTACGGGCAGTACTTC. The full variable domain, in which reference TRBV15 and TRBJ2-7 provide the parts outside the CDR3, is DAMVIQNPRYQVTQFGKPVTLSCSQTLNHNVMYWYQQKSSQAPKLLFHYYDKDFNNEADTPDNFQSRRPNTSFCFLDIRSPGLGDTAMYLCATSKGEEGSYGQYFGPGTRLTVT.

As regards this clonotype: A much larger clone differs by one base, so this may be a read error. This chain joins TRBV10-3 and TRBJ2-7, with D hard to call. Trimming shortened V by 3 bases and J by 3 bases, and 18 bases separated the two germline ends. CDR1 ENHRY and CDR2 SYGVKD come from the germline V gene. The CDR3 has 16 residues. DNA of the CDR3: TGTGCCATCAGTGAACACCGAGAGTATTCTAACTACGAGCAGTACTTC. Translation gives CAISEHREYSNYEQYF.

This clonotype was observed a few times. Possible read error: a much larger clone is one base away. This chain connects TRBV12-3 or TRBV12-4 to TRBJ2-1; D may be TRBD2 (6 bases). The ends were cut back, 1 base at V and 13 bases at J, with 14 bases in the middle. This CDR3 has 13 residues. Written as DNA, the CDR3 is TGTGCCAGCAGTTTAGGTAGCCGGGGGACCCAGTTCTTC. Translating it yields CASSLGSRGTQFF.

The J gene is TRBJ1-2, the V gene TRBV20-1; D ambiguous. Germline lookup yields CDR1 DFQATT and CDR2 SNEGSKA (reference sequence). This CDR3 comprises 16 residues. V lost 0 bases, J lost 4 bases, and 18 bases lay in between. This CDR3 reads CSARDGRGDRVYGYTF. The CDR3 bases are TGCAGTGCTAGAGATGGCCGGGGTGATCGGGTCTATGGCTACACCTTC.

The rearrangement uses TRBV12-3 or TRBV12-4 and TRBJ2-1; no firm D call. The CDR3 runs 14 residues. The V end was cut by 5 bases, the J end by 7 bases, with 15 bases between. The CDR3: CASSVGPNHNEQFF. The CDR3 DNA reads TGTGCCAGCAGTGTAGGACCGAATCATAATGAGCAGTTCTTC.

With regard to this clonotype: An end of the junction differs from the germline gene, which may be a read error. This chain links TRBV5-5 with TRBJ1-2; TRBD1 might be the D (5 bases). Per the germline V gene, CDR1 is SGHKS and CDR2 is YYEKEE (reference sequence). CDR3 length: 14 residues. The CDR3 here is CTSSRGRSIYGYTF. DNA of the CDR3: TGTACCAGCAGTAGGGGACGGTCTATCTATGGCTACACCTTC. Complete variable domain (other parts from reference TRBV5-5 and TRBJ1-2): DAGVTQSPTHLIKTRGQQVTLRCSPISGHKSVSWYQQVLGQGPQFIFQYYEKEERGRGNFPDRFSARQFPNYSSELNVNALLLGDSALYLCTSSRGRSIYGYTFGSGTRLTVV.

This clonotype was recorded many times. As DNA, the CDR3 is TGTGCCAGCAGCTTAACGGGAAGGGCTGACTACAATGAGCAGTTCTTC. Its protein product is CASSLTGRADYNEQFF. This chain joins TRBV7-3 and TRBJ2-1, with no clear D. Trimming left V 0 bases short and J 3 bases short, with 12 bases between. The CDR3 has 16 residues. Germline V gene data show CDR1 as SGHTA and CDR2 as FQGTGA.

This clonotype was counted a few times. V and J are TRBV10-3 and TRBJ2-7; D is unresolved. With 3 bases removed from V and 3 bases from J, the gap between germline ends came to 15 bases. The germline gives CDR1 ENHRY, CDR2 SYGVKD. There are 15 residues in the CDR3. The CDR3 here is CAISDQASKSYEQYF. CDR3 sequence (DNA): TGTGCCATCAGTGATCAAGCCTCGAAAAGCTACGAGCAGTACTTC.